Presented here are 21 T cell receptor beta chains from one specimen sequenced in a study of cytomegalovirus exposure and HLA in healthy donors. 13 Jbeta primers and 60 Vbeta primers were used for the PCR. The table came from immunoSEQ multiplex PCR; TCRdb's copy has only in-frame clones and leaves some out. This table holds 110,000 to 150,000 clones, about 80% found once. Sequenced sample: PBMCs. Source of these receptors: a woman aged 55-70 years in good health and CMV-seropositive.

This clone was seen a single time. This sequence joins TRBV27 and TRBJ2-7, with D maybe TRBD1 (5 bases). V lost 6 bases and J lost 4, with 16 bases in between. Per germline, CDR1 MNHEY and CDR2 SMNVEV (reference sequence). The CDR3 loop spans 14 amino acids. CDR3 DNA: TGTGCCAGCAGCCCCAGGGAAGGGCCTTACGAGCAGTACTTC. Protein: CASSPREGPYEQYF.

The chain links TRBV9 to TRBJ2-1; 7 bases are a match to TRBD2. This CDR3 has 16 amino acids. Germline trimming cut 4 bases from V and 0 bases from J; bases unmatched to any gene: 7. Germline V gene lookup returns CDR1 SGDLS and CDR2 YYNGEE. The CDR3 sequence: CASSIRLASSYNEQFF. The CDR3 nucleotides read TGTGCCAGCAGCATAAGACTAGCTTCCTCCTACAATGAGCAGTTCTTC.

V usage is TRBV9 and J usage is TRBJ2-7; D might be TRBD1 (6 bases). Germline V gene data show CDR1 as SGDLS and CDR2 as YYNGEE. CDR3 length equals 13 residues. Trimming took off 4 bases at V and 2 bases at J, with 10 bases between the two ends. The CDR3 nucleotides read TGTGCCAGCAGCCCGGGACAAACCTACGAGCAGTACTTC. Translation: CASSPGQTYEQYF.

J is TRBJ2-2 and V is TRBV7-3; tentative D call: TRBD2 (6 bases). Germline lookup yields CDR1 SGHTA and CDR2 FQGTGA. V lost 4 bases and J lost 2, with 23 bases in between. This CDR3 spans 19 amino acids. The CDR3 region has the DNA TGTGCCAGCAGCTCCGGTTGGCGGGGCAGCGGGCTAAACACCGGGGAGCTGTTTTTT. It translates to CASSSGWRGSGLNTGELFF.

V usage is TRBV7-2 and J usage is TRBJ2-7; D is perhaps TRBD1 (6 bases). This CDR3 is 14 amino acids long. V lost 1 base and J 2 bases, leaving 9 bases between the germline ends. Germline assignment: CDR1 SGHTA and CDR2 FQGNSA. DNA of the CDR3: TGTGCCAGCAGCTTAGGGACAGTTACCTACGAGCAGTACTTC. It translates to CASSLGTVTYEQYF.

The chain joins TRBV19 to TRBJ2-1; 10 bases align to TRBD2. With 4 bases clipped from V and 1 base from J, the junction kept 10 bases outside the gene matches. Germline assignment: CDR1 LNHDA and CDR2 SQIVND (reference sequence). The CDR3 sequence is 18 residues long. The CDR3 region is CASSNQREGLHSYNEQFF. The DNA for the CDR3 is TGTGCCAGTAGTAATCAGCGGGAGGGCCTTCATTCCTACAATGAGCAGTTCTTC.

The chain combines TRBV5-5 with TRBJ1-3, with 7 bases identical to TRBD1. Trimming took 4 bases from V and 2 from J; bases not matched to a gene: 0. CDR1 and CDR2 from the germline V gene are SGHKS and YYEKEE (reference sequence). The CDR3 has 13 residues. CDR3 DNA: TGTGCCAGCAGCCAGGGGGCTGGAAACACCATATATTTT. Residues: CASSQGAGNTIYF.

The sample holds one count of this clone. The CDR3 nucleotides read TGTGCCAGCAAGAGACTAGTTCCGGAGACCCAGTACTTC. This encodes CASKRLVPETQYF. The chain recombines TRBV6-1 with TRBJ2-5; a weak D match, TRBD2 (6 bases). Per germline, CDR1 MNHNS and CDR2 SASEGT. Trimming shortened V by 7 bases and J by 5 bases, and 14 bases separated the two germline ends. The CDR3 is made up of 13 amino acids.

The rearrangement uses TRBV20-1 and TRBJ2-7; tentative D call: TRBD1 (5 bases). The CDR3 consists of 11 residues. Trimming pared 3 bases from V and 6 bases from J, leaving 9 bases between. CDR1 and CDR2 (germline): DFQATT, SNEGSKA (reference sequence). In nucleotides, the CDR3 is TGCAGTGCTAGTCTCAGGGCCGAGCAGTACTTC. Amino acid sequence: CSASLRAEQYF.

The V and J genes are TRBV7-2 and TRBJ2-1, with 7 bases lining up with TRBD2. This CDR3 contains 14 residues. CDR1 is SGHTA, CDR2 FQGNSA, per germline. With V trimmed by 4 bases and J by 10 bases, 10 bases remained unmatched. CDR3 sequence: CASSYRTRSEEQFF. CDR3 nucleotides: TGTGCCAGCAGCTACCGGACTAGAAGTGAGGAGCAGTTCTTC. Using reference TRBV7-2 and TRBJ2-1 for the parts outside the CDR3, the full variable domain is GAGVSQSPSNKVTEKGKDVELRCDPISGHTALYWYRQSLGQGLEFLIYFQGNSAPDKSGLPSDRFSAERTGGSVSTLTIQRTQQEDSAVYLCASSYRTRSEEQFFGPGTRLTVL.

The V call is TRBV29-1, the J call TRBJ2-5, with 7 bases fitting TRBD1. J lost 5 bases, V lost 4 bases, and 10 bases had no gene match. CDR1 SQVTM and CDR2 ANQGSEA come from the germline V gene. The CDR3 is 14 amino acids. The CDR3 sequence: CSVVQGQLSETQYF. The CDR3 DNA reads TGCAGCGTTGTACAGGGACAGTTATCTGAGACCCAGTACTTC.

The V and J genes are TRBV30 and TRBJ2-1; the match to TRBD2 covers 9 bases. The CDR3 consists of 15 residues. The germline V gene encodes CDR1 GTSNPN and CDR2 SVGIG (reference sequence). The J segment lost 12 bases and the V segment lost 4 bases, leaving 16 bases of the junction unmatched. The chain's CDR3 is CAWKPSGTPSIGQFF. The CDR3 DNA follows: TGTGCCTGGAAGCCTAGCGGGACTCCCTCCATTGGGCAGTTCTTC.

This clone has a single count. The chain carries TRBV7-9 and TRBJ1-3, with TRBD1 matching over 7 bases. After removal of 6 bases from V and 3 bases from J, the junction contained 5 bases not matched to a gene. The CDR3 consists of 14 residues. Germline assignment: CDR1 SEHNR and CDR2 FQNEAQ (reference sequence). Here the CDR3 reads CASSSDRSGNTIYF. The CDR3 DNA reads TGTGCCAGCAGTTCGGACAGGAGTGGAAACACCATATATTTT.

The CDR3 sequence: CASSTNDRASNQPQHF. As DNA, the CDR3 is TGTGCCAGCAGCACAAACGACAGGGCAAGCAATCAGCCCCAGCATTTT. This sequence joins TRBV11-2 and TRBJ1-5; 7 bases align to TRBD1. Germline loops: CDR1 SGHAT, CDR2 FQNNGV. This CDR3 comprises 16 residues. V dropped 5 bases and J dropped 1; count of bases not matched to a gene: 8.

The chain uses TRBV5-6 and TRBJ2-7, with no clear D. CDR1 is SGHDT, CDR2 YYEEEE, per germline. The germline V and J ends were trimmed by 0 bases and 2 bases, with 6 bases remaining between them. The CDR3 is made up of 13 amino acids. CDR3 DNA sequence: TGTGCCAGCAGCTTGGGCAGGACCTACGAGCAGTACTTC. Encoded protein: CASSLGRTYEQYF.

The rearrangement uses TRBV15 and TRBJ2-2; D is undetermined. The germline CDR1 and CDR2 sequences are LNHNV and YYDKDF (reference sequence). With 1 base removed from V and 13 bases from J, the gap between germline ends came to 13 bases. The CDR3 runs 13 residues. CDR3 loop: CATSRATYPRLFF. The CDR3 DNA is TGTGCCACCAGCAGAGCCACGTATCCGCGGCTGTTTTTT.

DNA of the CDR3: TGTGCCACCAGCAGAGATCTTGCGGGGAGGGCCAATGAGCAGTTCTTC. Its protein is CATSRDLAGRANEQFF. The rearrangement links TRBV15 to TRBJ2-1; 7 nucleotides match TRBD2. The CDR3 spans 16 residues. V shed 0 bases, J shed 6 bases, and the junction held 8 bases outside the gene matches. The V gene's germline CDR1 is LNHNV and CDR2 YYDKDF (reference sequence). Combining the CDR3 with reference TRBV15 and TRBJ2-1 gives the whole variable domain DAMVIQNPRYQVTQFGKPVTLSCSQTLNHNVMYWYQQKSSQAPKLLFHYYDKDFNNEADTPDNFQSRRPNTSFCFLDIRSPGLGDTAMYLCATSRDLAGRANEQFFGPGTRLTVL.

The chain carries TRBV7-9 and TRBJ2-7, with TRBD1 as a possible D gene (6 bases). CDR3 length equals 14 residues. Trimming pared 1 base from V and 3 bases from J, leaving 10 bases between. Germline CDR1 SEHNR, CDR2 FQNEAQ (reference sequence). The CDR3 here is CASSLGRGNYEQYF. CDR3 nucleotides: TGTGCCAGCAGCTTAGGAAGGGGGAACTACGAGCAGTACTTC.

This rearrangement joins TRBV28 to TRBJ2-7; D remains ambiguous. Germline CDR1 reads MDHEN; CDR2 reads SYDVKM. The CDR3 covers 15 residues. V lost 6 bases and J 0 bases, leaving 15 bases between the germline ends. CDR3 nucleotides: TGTGCCAGCAGCCTAAGCGCAATGAGCTCCTACGAGCAGTACTTC. This encodes CASSLSAMSSYEQYF.

The rearrangement uses TRBV30 and TRBJ1-2, with D perhaps TRBD1 (6 bases). Per the germline V gene, CDR1 is GTSNPN and CDR2 is SVGIG (reference sequence). V lost 3 bases and J 3 bases, leaving 11 bases between the germline ends. The CDR3 has 13 residues. The CDR3 here is CAWRQGPYYGYTF. The CDR3 nucleotides are TGTGCCTGGAGGCAGGGGCCCTACTATGGCTACACCTTC. Based on the CDR3 plus reference TRBV30 and TRBJ1-2, the full variable domain is SQTIHQWPATLVQPVGSPLSLECTVEGTSNPNLYWYRQAAGRGLQLLFYSVGIGQISSEVPQNLSASRPQDRQFILSSKKLLLSDSGFYLCAWRQGPYYGYTFGSGTRLTVV.

J is TRBJ1-3 and V is TRBV5-4; D is unclear. Trimming cost V 0 bases and J 2 bases, with 9 bases left between them. Germline V gene data show CDR1 as SGHNT and CDR2 as YYREEE (reference sequence). The CDR3 length is 15 residues. The chain's CDR3 is CASSLGSGAGNTIYF. Here the CDR3 DNA reads TGTGCCAGCAGCTTGGGCAGCGGGGCTGGAAACACCATATATTTT. Together with reference TRBV5-4 and TRBJ1-3, the CDR3 gives the full variable domain: ETGVTQSPTHLIKTRGQQVTLRCSSQSGHNTVSWYQQALGQGPQFIFQYYREEENGRGNFPPRFSGLQFPNYSSELNVNALELDDSALYLCASSLGSGAGNTIYFGEGSWLTVV.